This TCR beta chain was identified during a study of molecular identifiers for immune sequencing clone quantification. One entry per CDR3 protein, called by TCRdb with MiXCR from the PCR reads. The repertoire holds over 100,000 distinct CDR3 sequences, with around 37% as singletons. Per germline, CDR1 PRHDT and CDR2 FYEKMQ (reference sequence). The CDR3 is made up of 13 amino acids. V shed 3 bases and J 15 bases; nucleotides not matched to a gene: 8. V and J are TRBV13 and TRBJ2-1; 10 nucleotides align to TRBD2. The TCR originated in a human donor in good health. Some libraries in this study had Jurkat cell RNA spiked in. The sequencing sample was made of naive CD8+ T cells from blood, with Jurkat cell RNA spiked in. Subset: FACS-sorted CD8+CD4-CCR7+CD45RA+ naive T cells. Here the CDR3 DNA reads TGTGCCAGCAGCTTGTTAGCGGGAGGCTTGACGTTCTTC. The encoded protein is CASSLLAGGLTFF.